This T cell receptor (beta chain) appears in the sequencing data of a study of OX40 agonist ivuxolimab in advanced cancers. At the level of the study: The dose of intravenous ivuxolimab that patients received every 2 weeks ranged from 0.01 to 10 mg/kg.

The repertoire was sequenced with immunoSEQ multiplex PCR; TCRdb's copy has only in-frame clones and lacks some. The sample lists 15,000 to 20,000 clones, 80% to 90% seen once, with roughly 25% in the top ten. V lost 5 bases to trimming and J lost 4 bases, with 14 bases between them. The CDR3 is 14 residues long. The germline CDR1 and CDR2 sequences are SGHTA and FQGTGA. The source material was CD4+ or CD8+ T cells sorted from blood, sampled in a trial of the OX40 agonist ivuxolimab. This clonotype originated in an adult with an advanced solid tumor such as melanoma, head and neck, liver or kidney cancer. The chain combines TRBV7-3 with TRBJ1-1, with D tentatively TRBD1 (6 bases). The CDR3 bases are TGTGCCAGCAGCCTAGGGGGTACAGGCACTGAAGCTTTCTTT. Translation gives CASSLGGTGTEAFF.